This entry describes one T cell receptor beta chain. This sample stems from a study of OX40 agonist ivuxolimab in advanced cancers. Study in general: Each patient was given ivuxolimab into a vein every 2 weeks, at 0.01 to 10 mg/kg.

Some clones are missing from TCRdb's copy, which holds only in-frame ones; the method was immunoSEQ multiplex PCR. The profile shows about 60,000 clones, about nine tenths of them singletons. The CDR3 length is 13 residues. Trimming took 4 bases from V and 7 from J, leaving 11 bases between them. From germline, CDR1 is KGHSH and CDR2 LQKENI. The chain is built from TRBV18 and TRBJ2-1; tentatively, D is TRBD1 or TRBD2 (5 bases each). The receptor comes from an adult with an advanced solid tumor such as melanoma, head and neck, liver or kidney cancer. The specimen was CD4+ or CD8+ T cells sorted from blood, collected in a trial of the OX40 agonist ivuxolimab. The CDR3 DNA reads TGTGCCAGCTCACGGGACGGAGGAAATGAGCAGTTCTTC. This encodes CASSRDGGNEQFF.